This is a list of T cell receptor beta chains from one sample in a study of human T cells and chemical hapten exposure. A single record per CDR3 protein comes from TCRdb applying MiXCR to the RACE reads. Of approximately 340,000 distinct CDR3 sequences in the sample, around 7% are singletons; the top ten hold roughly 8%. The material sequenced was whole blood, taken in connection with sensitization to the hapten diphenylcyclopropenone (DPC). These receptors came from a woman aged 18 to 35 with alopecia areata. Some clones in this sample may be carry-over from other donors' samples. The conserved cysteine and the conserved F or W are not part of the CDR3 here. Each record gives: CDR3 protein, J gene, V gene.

CDR3aa: ASSMAGGGWTDTQY; j_gene: TRBJ2-3; v_gene: TRBV7-2
CDR3aa: ASKVSVAADEQF; j_gene: TRBJ2-1; v_gene: TRBV10-2
CDR3aa: ASRIDRSPSNTEAF; j_gene: TRBJ1-1; v_gene: TRBV7-2
CDR3aa: ASSLSQAVSVGEQY; j_gene: TRBJ2-7; v_gene: TRBV7-2
CDR3aa: ASSFSLVASDTQY; j_gene: TRBJ2-3; v_gene: TRBV7-2
CDR3aa: ASSGRLAADTQY; j_gene: TRBJ2-3; v_gene: TRBV6-2/TRBV6-3
CDR3aa: ASSSTGGEAF; j_gene: TRBJ1-1; v_gene: TRBV27
CDR3aa: ASSPEIQETQY; j_gene: TRBJ2-5; v_gene: TRBV18
CDR3aa: ASSYPQRTMNTEAF; j_gene: TRBJ1-1; v_gene: TRBV6-6
CDR3aa: SARTGLAENSYEQY; j_gene: TRBJ2-7; v_gene: TRBV20-1
CDR3aa: ASSYGGVSGANVLT; j_gene: TRBJ2-6; v_gene: TRBV6-6
CDR3aa: ASSPEAGTSNQPQH; j_gene: TRBJ1-5; v_gene: TRBV4-3